The 2 T cell receptor beta chains listed next were all sequenced from one sample in a study of T cell repertoires in cytomegalovirus infection. TCRdb ran MiXCR on the reads and lists one entry per CDR3 protein. The sample lists roughly 500,000 distinct CDR3 sequences; around a third were seen once. Their target antigens are unknown. Sequences were derived from cultured PBMCs, sampled from culture after CMV antigen stimulation. All receptors come from a human donor in good health (CMV status not recorded). Some clones in this sample may be carry-over from other donors' samples.

The chain carries TRBV2 and TRBJ1-5, with 11 nucleotides matching TRBD1. V trimming: 8 bases; J trimming: 9 bases; junction bases outside the gene matches: 6. The CDR3 length is 13 residues. Germline values: CDR1 SNHLY, CDR2 FYNNEI. This CDR3 reads CASRDRGGWPQHF. The CDR3 DNA is TGTGCCAGCCGGGACAGGGGGGGATGGCCCCAGCATTTT.

With regard to this clonotype: The junction differs from germline at one of its ends, possibly a read error. V usage is TRBV5-6 and J usage is TRBJ1-1; D call uncertain. This CDR3 contains 17 residues. Germline assignment: CDR1 SGHDT and CDR2 YYEEEE. Here the CDR3 DNA reads TGTGCCAGCAGCTCCCTTTTGGTTACTACCATGAACACTGAAGCTTACTTT. Amino acid sequence: CASSSLLVTTMNTEAYF.